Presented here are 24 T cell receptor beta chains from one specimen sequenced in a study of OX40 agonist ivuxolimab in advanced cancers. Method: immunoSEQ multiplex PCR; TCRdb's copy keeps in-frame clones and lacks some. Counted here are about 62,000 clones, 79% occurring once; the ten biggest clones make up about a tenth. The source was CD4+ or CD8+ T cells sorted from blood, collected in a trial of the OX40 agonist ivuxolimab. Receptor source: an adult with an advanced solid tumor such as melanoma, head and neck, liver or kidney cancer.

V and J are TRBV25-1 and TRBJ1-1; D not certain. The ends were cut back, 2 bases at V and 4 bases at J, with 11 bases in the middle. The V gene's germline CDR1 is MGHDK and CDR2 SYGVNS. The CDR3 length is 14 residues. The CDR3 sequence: CASSEGRTGTEAFF. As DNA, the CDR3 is TGTGCCAGCAGTGAAGGGAGGACCGGCACTGAAGCTTTCTTT.

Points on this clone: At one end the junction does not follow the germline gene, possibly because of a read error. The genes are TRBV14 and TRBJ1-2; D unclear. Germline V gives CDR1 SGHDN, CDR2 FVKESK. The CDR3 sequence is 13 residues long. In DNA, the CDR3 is TGTGCCAGCAACCAATTCTCCGGGGATGGCTACACCTTC. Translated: CASNQFSGDGYTF.

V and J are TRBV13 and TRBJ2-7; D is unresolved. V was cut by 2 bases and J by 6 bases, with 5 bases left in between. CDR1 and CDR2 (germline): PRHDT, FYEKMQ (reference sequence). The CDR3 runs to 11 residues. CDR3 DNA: TGTGCCAGCAGCTTATTGGGCGAGCAGTACTTC. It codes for CASSLLGEQYF.

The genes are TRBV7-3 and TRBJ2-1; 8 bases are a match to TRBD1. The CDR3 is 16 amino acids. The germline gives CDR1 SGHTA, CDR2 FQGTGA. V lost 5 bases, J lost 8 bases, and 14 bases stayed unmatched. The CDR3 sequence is CASSHGQGGNIDEQFF. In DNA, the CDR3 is TGTGCCAGCAGCCACGGACAGGGAGGTAATATAGATGAGCAGTTCTTC.

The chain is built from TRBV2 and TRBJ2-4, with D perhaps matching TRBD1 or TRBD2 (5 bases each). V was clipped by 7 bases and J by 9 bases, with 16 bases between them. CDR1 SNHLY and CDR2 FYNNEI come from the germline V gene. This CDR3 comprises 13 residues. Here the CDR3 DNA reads TGTGCCAGCAAGGTGGGGGAACTCGGCATTCAGTACTTC. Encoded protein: CASKVGELGIQYF.

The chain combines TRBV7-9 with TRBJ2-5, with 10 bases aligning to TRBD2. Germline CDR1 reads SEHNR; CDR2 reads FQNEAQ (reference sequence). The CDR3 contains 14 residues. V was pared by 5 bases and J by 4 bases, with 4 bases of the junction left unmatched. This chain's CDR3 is CASSISGRPETQYF. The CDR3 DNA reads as TGTGCCAGCAGCATTAGCGGGAGGCCAGAGACCCAGTACTTC.

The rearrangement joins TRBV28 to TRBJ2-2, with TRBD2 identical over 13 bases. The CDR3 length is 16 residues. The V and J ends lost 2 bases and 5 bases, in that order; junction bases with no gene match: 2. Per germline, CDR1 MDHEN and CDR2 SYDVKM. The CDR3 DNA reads TGTGCCAGCAGTTTAACGACTAGCGGGGGGACCGGGGAGCTGTTTTTT. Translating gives CASSLTTSGGTGELFF.

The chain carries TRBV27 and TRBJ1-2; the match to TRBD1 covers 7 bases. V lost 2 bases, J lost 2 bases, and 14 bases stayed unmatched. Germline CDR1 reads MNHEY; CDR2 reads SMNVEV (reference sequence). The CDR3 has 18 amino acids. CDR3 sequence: CASSLKRSGPTGNYGYTF. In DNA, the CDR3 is TGTGCCAGCAGTTTAAAAAGATCGGGTCCGACAGGGAACTATGGCTACACCTTC.

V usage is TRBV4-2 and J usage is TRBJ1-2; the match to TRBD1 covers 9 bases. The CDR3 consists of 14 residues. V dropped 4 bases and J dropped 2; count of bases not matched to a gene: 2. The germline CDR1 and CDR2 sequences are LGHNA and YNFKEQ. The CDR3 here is CASSRGQGNYGYTF. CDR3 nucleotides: TGTGCCAGCAGCCGCGGACAGGGGAACTATGGCTACACCTTC.

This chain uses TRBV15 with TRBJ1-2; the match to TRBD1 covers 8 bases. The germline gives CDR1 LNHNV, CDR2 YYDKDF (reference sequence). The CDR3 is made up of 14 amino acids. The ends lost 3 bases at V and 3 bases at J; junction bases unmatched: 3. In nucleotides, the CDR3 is TGTGCCACCAGCAGGGACAGGGATTACTATGGCTACACCTTC. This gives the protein CATSRDRDYYGYTF.

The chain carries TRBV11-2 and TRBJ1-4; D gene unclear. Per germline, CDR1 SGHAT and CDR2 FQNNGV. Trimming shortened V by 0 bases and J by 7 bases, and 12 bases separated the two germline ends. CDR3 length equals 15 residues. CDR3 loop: CASSLDIGLSEKLFF. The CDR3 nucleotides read TGTGCCAGCAGCTTAGATATTGGGCTTAGTGAAAAACTGTTTTTT. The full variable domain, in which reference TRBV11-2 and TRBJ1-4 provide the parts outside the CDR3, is EAGVAQSPRYKIIEKRQSVAFWCNPISGHATLYWYQQILGQGPKLLIQFQNNGVVDDSQLPKDRFSAERLKGVDSTLKIQPAKLEDSAVYLCASSLDIGLSEKLFFGSGTQLSVL.

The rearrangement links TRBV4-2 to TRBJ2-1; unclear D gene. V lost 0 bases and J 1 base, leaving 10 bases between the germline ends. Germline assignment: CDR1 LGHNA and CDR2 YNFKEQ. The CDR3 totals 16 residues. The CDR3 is CASSQDHAESYNEQFF. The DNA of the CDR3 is TGTGCCAGCAGCCAAGATCATGCAGAATCCTACAATGAGCAGTTCTTC.

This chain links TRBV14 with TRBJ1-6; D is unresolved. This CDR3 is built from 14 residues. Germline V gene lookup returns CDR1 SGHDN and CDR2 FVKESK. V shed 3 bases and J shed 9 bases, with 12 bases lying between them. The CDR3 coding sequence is TGTGCCAGCAGCCAGATGGGGATCGGTTCACCCCTCCACTTT. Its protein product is CASSQMGIGSPLHF.

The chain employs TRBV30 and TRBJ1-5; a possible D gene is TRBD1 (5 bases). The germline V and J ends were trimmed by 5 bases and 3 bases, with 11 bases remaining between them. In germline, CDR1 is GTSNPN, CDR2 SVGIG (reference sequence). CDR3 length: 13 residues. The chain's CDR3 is CAWADSANQPQHF. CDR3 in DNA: TGTGCCTGGGCCGACAGCGCCAATCAGCCCCAGCATTTT. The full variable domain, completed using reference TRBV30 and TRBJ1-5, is SQTIHQWPATLVQPVGSPLSLECTVEGTSNPNLYWYRQAAGRGLQLLFYSVGIGQISSEVPQNLSASRPQDRQFILSSKKLLLSDSGFYLCAWADSANQPQHFGDGTRLSIL.

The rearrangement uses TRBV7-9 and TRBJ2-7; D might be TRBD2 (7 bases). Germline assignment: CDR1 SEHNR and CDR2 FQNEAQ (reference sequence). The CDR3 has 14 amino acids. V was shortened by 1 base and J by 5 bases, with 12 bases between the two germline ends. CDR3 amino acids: CASSLEAGADEQYF. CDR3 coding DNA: TGTGCCAGCAGCTTAGAGGCGGGGGCTGACGAGCAGTACTTC.

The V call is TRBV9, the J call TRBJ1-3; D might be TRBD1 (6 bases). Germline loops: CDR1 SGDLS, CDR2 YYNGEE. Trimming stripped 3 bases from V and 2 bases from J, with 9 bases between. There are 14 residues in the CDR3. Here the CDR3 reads CASSDKGAGNTIYF. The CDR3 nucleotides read TGTGCCAGCAGCGATAAGGGGGCTGGAAACACCATATATTTT.

As DNA, the CDR3 is TGTGCCAGCTCACCCCCGAGCGGGAGGGCCGGCGAGCAGTACTTC. It translates to CASSPPSGRAGEQYF. The chain links TRBV18 to TRBJ2-7, with TRBD2 matching over 10 bases. Looked up from germline, CDR1 is KGHSH and CDR2 is LQKENI. The CDR3 sequence is 15 residues long. The V and J ends lost 3 bases and 6 bases, in that order; junction bases with no gene match: 8.

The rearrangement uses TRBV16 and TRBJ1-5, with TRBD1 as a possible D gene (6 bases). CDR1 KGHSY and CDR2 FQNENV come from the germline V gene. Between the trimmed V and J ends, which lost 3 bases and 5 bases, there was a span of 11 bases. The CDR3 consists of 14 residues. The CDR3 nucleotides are TGTGCCAGCAGCCACGGCAGGGGCGATCAGCCCCAGCATTTT. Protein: CASSHGRGDQPQHF.

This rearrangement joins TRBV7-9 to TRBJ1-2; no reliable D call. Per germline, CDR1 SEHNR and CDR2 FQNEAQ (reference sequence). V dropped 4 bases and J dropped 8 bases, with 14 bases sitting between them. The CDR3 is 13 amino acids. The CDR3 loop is CASSSIAAMGYTF. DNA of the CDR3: TGTGCCAGCAGCTCCATTGCCGCCATGGGCTACACCTTC.

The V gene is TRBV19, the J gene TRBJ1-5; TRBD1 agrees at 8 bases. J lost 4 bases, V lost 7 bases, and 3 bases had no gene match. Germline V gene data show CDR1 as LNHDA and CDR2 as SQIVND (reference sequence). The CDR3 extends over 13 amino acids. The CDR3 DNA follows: TGTGCCAGTACCGGGACAGGTAATCAGCCCCAGCATTTT. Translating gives CASTGTGNQPQHF.

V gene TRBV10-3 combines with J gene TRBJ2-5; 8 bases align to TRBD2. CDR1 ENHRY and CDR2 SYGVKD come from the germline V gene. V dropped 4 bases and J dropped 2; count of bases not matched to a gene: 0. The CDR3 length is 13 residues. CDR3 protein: CAISAGGQETQYF. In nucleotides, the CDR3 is TGTGCCATCAGTGCGGGAGGGCAAGAGACCCAGTACTTC.

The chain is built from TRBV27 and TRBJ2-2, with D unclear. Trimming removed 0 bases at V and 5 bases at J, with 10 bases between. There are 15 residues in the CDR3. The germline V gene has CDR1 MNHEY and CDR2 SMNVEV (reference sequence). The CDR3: CASSLSSGGTGELFF. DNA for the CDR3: TGTGCCAGCAGTTTATCGAGTGGCGGAACCGGGGAGCTGTTTTTT.

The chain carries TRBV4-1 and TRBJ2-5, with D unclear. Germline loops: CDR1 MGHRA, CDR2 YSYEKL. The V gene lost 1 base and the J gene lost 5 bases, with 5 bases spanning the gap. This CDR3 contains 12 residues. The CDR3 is CASSQGFETQYF. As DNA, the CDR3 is TGCGCCAGCAGCCAAGGATTTGAGACCCAGTACTTC.

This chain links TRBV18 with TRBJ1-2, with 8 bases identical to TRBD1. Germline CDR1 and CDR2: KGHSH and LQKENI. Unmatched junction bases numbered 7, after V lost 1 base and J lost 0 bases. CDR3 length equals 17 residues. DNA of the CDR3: TGTGCCAGCTCACCACTTCCGGGACAGGAAGCTAACTATGGCTACACCTTC. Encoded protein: CASSPLPGQEANYGYTF.